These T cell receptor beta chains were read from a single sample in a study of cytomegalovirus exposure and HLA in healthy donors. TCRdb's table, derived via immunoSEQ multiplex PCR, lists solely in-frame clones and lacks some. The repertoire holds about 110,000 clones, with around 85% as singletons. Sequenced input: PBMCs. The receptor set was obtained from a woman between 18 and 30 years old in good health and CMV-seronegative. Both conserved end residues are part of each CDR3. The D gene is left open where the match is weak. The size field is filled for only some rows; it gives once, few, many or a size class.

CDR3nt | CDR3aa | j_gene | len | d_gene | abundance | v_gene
TGTGCCAGTTCACTTGTAATTCAAGAGACCCAGTACTTC | CASSLVIQETQYF | TRBJ2-5 | 13 | NA | once | TRBV2
TGCGCCAGCAGCTTGAACAGGGGCACACTCTCTGGGGCCAACGTCCTGACTTTC | CASSLNRGTLSGANVLTF | TRBJ2-6 | 18 | TRBD1 | NA | TRBV5-1
TGTGCCAGCAGCCAAGATGGAGTGTGGCAGGAGGTCCCGCCCCAGCATTTT | CASSQDGVWQEVPPQHF | TRBJ1-5 | 17 | NA | NA | TRBV4-2
TGTGCCAGCAGCCCCAGAACTGGAAACACCATATATTTT | CASSPRTGNTIYF | TRBJ1-3 | 13 | NA | NA | TRBV7-9
TGTGCCACCGGGGGAGGAACCAAAAACATTCAGTACTTC | CATGGGTKNIQYF | TRBJ2-4 | 13 | NA | NA | TRBV15
TGTGCCAGCAGCTTAGCGGACAGCCCCTCCTACGAGCAGTACTTC | CASSLADSPSYEQYF | TRBJ2-7 | 15 | NA | NA | TRBV7-6
TGTGCCAGCAGCTTGACTAGCGGGGGGCAAGAGACCCAGTACTTC | CASSLTSGGQETQYF | TRBJ2-5 | 15 | TRBD2 | NA | TRBV7-7
TGTGCCAGCAGCTCGGGACAGGATCCTGTTCCCGGGGAGCTGTTTTTT | CASSSGQDPVPGELFF | TRBJ2-2 | 16 | TRBD1 | NA | TRBV11-3
TGTGCCAGCAGTTCCAACAGCCCAGTCTTGTACACCGGGGAGCTGTTTTTT | CASSSNSPVLYTGELFF | TRBJ2-2 | 17 | NA | few | TRBV27
TGCGCCAGCAGCCAAGACCCACAGGGGGACCAGCCCCAGCATTTT | CASSQDPQGDQPQHF | TRBJ1-5 | 15 | TRBD1 | once | TRBV4-1
TGCGCCAGCAGCCCTGCAGCGGGGAGCCCCTACGAGCAGTACTTC | CASSPAAGSPYEQYF | TRBJ2-7 | 15 | TRBD2 | NA | TRBV5-1
TGTGCCAGCAGTTCTCCTAGGGGGAACACTGAAGCTTTCTTT | CASSSPRGNTEAFF | TRBJ1-1 | 14 | NA | NA | TRBV28
TGTGCCAGCAGCATGGGGACAGGGACAGGTCAGCCCCAGCATTTT | CASSMGTGTGQPQHF | TRBJ1-5 | 15 | TRBD1 | NA | TRBV5-6
TGTGCCACCAGTTACCTAGGAAACACTGAAGCTTTCTTT | CATSYLGNTEAFF | TRBJ1-1 | 13 | NA | NA | TRBV15
TGTGCCAGCAGCAAGAGGACAGGGGAATCCTGGGAAAAACTGTTTTTT | CASSKRTGESWEKLFF | TRBJ1-4 | 16 | TRBD1 | NA | TRBV9
TGTGCCAGCAGACAGGGGAGTGAGCAGTTCTTC | CASRQGSEQFF | TRBJ2-1 | 11 | TRBD1 | NA | TRBV2
TGCGCCAGCAGCCATACCGGGACAGGGGGATTCGGGCAGCCCCAGCATTTT | CASSHTGTGGFGQPQHF | TRBJ1-5 | 17 | TRBD1 | NA | TRBV4-1
TGTGCCAGTAGTACCCAATTCCCCAGGGGTCCCTCCTACGAGCAGTACTTC | CASSTQFPRGPSYEQYF | TRBJ2-7 | 17 | NA | NA | TRBV19
TGTGCCAGCAGTGAAAGCGAAAGCTCCTACAATGAGCAGTTCTTC | CASSESESSYNEQFF | TRBJ2-1 | 15 | NA | NA | TRBV6-4
TGCGCCAGCAGGACGGGACAGGGTGAAAAACTGTTTTTT | CASRTGQGEKLFF | TRBJ1-4 | 13 | TRBD1 | NA | TRBV5-1
TGTGCCAGCAGTCAACCGGGACACCTCTATAATTCACCCCTCCACTTT | CASSQPGHLYNSPLHF | TRBJ1-6 | 16 | NA | NA | TRBV21-1
TGTGCCAGCAACACAGCCAAAAACATTCAGTACTTC | CASNTAKNIQYF | TRBJ2-4 | 12 | NA | NA | TRBV28
TGTGCCAGCAGGCCTCCCACTGGAGATACGCAGTATTTT | CASRPPTGDTQYF | TRBJ2-3 | 13 | NA | once | TRBV6-6
TGTGCCAGCAGTCGACCGGGGGGGGAGCAGTTCTTC | CASSRPGGEQFF | TRBJ2-1 | 12 | TRBD2 | NA | TRBV27
TGTGCCAGCAGCCTACTGACCGGGACAGGGTACCACGAGCAGTACTTC | CASSLLTGTGYHEQYF | TRBJ2-7 | 16 | TRBD1 | NA | TRBV7-9
TGTGCCAGCAGTGATGGACAGGGGAGGGAGCAAAGTGGTCAGCCCCAGCATTTT | CASSDGQGREQSGQPQHF | TRBJ1-5 | 18 | TRBD1 | NA | TRBV25-1
TGTGCCAGCAATAGACAATTACTCTACGAGCAGTACTTC | CASNRQLLYEQYF | TRBJ2-7 | 13 | NA | NA | TRBV2
TGTGCCAGCAGCCCGGAGTTGGCGGACACAGATACGCAGTATTTT | CASSPELADTDTQYF | TRBJ2-3 | 15 | NA | NA | TRBV5-4
TGCGCCAGCAGCCAAGATTGGCTAGCGGGGTACCAAGAGACCCAGTACTTC | CASSQDWLAGYQETQYF | TRBJ2-5 | 17 | TRBD2 | NA | TRBV4-1
TGTGCCAGCAGCAAGCTACAGGGTCCCCTCCACTTT | CASSKLQGPLHF | TRBJ1-6 | 12 | NA | NA | TRBV11-2
TGTGCCAGCAGCTCCCGGGACAGGGGAGGAGACACTGAAGCTTTCTTT | CASSSRDRGGDTEAFF | TRBJ1-1 | 16 | TRBD1 | NA | TRBV7-6
TGTGCCAGCAGTGAAGCGCTTCACGGACAGGGGGCTTACTACGAGCAGTACTTC | CASSEALHGQGAYYEQYF | TRBJ2-7 | 18 | TRBD1 | NA | TRBV25-1
TGTGCCAGCAGTTTGTTGGGCAGAGAGACTGAAGCTTTCTTT | CASSLLGRETEAFF | TRBJ1-1 | 14 | NA | NA | TRBV6-5
TGTGCCAGCAGTTTATCCACAGTGAGGAACACTGAAGCTTTCTTT | CASSLSTVRNTEAFF | TRBJ1-1 | 15 | NA | NA | TRBV27
TGTGCCAGCACCACGACAGGGGACGAGCAGTACTTC | CASTTTGDEQYF | TRBJ2-7 | 12 | TRBD1 | NA | TRBV7-9
TGTGCCAGCAGCTTTTCCGGGACACAAGAAAAACTGTTTTTT | CASSFSGTQEKLFF | TRBJ1-4 | 14 | NA | NA | TRBV5-6
TGTGCCAGCAGTAGAGGTGAAAAACTGTTTTTT | CASSRGEKLFF | TRBJ1-4 | 11 | NA | NA | TRBV6-5
TGTGCCACCCTAGACAGGGATTCGGAAAAACTGTTTTTT | CATLDRDSEKLFF | TRBJ1-4 | 13 | TRBD1 | NA | TRBV28
TGCGCCAGCAGCTGGACCAGCGGGGGGGCCTACAATGAGCAGTTCTTC | CASSWTSGGAYNEQFF | TRBJ2-1 | 16 | TRBD2 | NA | TRBV5-1
TGTGCCTGGAATCCGGGACAGGGGACGAGCTCCTATAATTCACCCCTCCACTTT | CAWNPGQGTSSYNSPLHF | TRBJ1-6 | 18 | TRBD1 | NA | TRBV30
TGTGCCAGCAGTGAATCCCGTCAACCTTTTCGGACTGAAGCTTTCTTT | CASSESRQPFRTEAFF | TRBJ1-1 | 16 | NA | NA | TRBV6-1
TGCGCCAGCAGTGTCAGGGGGCTTGGGGCCAACGTCCTGACTTTC | CASSVRGLGANVLTF | TRBJ2-6 | 15 | TRBD1 | NA | TRBV10-2
TGCGCCAGCAGCTTGGAGGGACAGGTTATAACCGGGGAGCTGTTTTTT | CASSLEGQVITGELFF | TRBJ2-2 | 16 | TRBD1 | few | TRBV5-1
TGTGCCAGCAGTGAAAAGCGGCTCAGCACAGATACGCAGTATTTT | CASSEKRLSTDTQYF | TRBJ2-3 | 15 | NA | NA | TRBV2
TGTGCCGGGGGGAGTGGAGGTGAGCAGTTCTTC | CAGGSGGEQFF | TRBJ2-1 | 11 | NA | NA | TRBV25-1
TGTGCCAGCATGAGTAGGACAGGGGGCGGCAATCAGCCCCAGCATTTT | CASMSRTGGGNQPQHF | TRBJ1-5 | 16 | TRBD1 | NA | TRBV6-6
TGTGCCAGCAGCCGGGACACGAGCTCCTATAATTCACCCCTCCACTTT | CASSRDTSSYNSPLHF | TRBJ1-6 | 16 | NA | NA | TRBV7-8
TGTGCCAGCAGCGTAGGAGGTTCACCCTCCTACGAGCAGTACTTC | CASSVGGSPSYEQYF | TRBJ2-7 | 15 | NA | NA | TRBV9
TGTGCCAGCAGCTTAGATCAGGGATATGGCTACACCTTC | CASSLDQGYGYTF | TRBJ1-2 | 13 | NA | NA | TRBV7-9
TGTGCCAGCAGCCAAGAGCGGGGGGGCTCCTACAATGAGCAGTTCTTC | CASSQERGGSYNEQFF | TRBJ2-1 | 16 | TRBD2 | NA | TRBV5-4
TGTGCCAGCAGCTTTTACGAGCAGTACTTC | CASSFYEQYF | TRBJ2-7 | 10 | NA | NA | TRBV6-1